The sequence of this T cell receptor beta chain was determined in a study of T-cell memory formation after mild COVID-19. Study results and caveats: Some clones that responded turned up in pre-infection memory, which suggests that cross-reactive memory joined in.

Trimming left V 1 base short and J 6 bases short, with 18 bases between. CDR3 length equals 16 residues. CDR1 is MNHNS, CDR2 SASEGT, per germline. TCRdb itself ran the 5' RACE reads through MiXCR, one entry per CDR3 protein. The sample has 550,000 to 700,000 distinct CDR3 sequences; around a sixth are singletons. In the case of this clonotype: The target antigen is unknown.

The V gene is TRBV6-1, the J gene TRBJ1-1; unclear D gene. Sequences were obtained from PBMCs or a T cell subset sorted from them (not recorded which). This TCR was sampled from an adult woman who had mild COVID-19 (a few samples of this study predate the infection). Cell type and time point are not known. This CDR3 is CASSEVGTLGESEAFF. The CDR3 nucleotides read TGTGCCAGCAGTGAAGTCGGTACCCTCGGGGAATCTGAAGCTTTCTTT.